This T cell receptor beta chain was recorded in a study of shared clonotypes between healthy human individuals. Selected positively for CCR7 and CD45RO-negative, naive CD8 cells excluded terminally differentiated effector memory CD45RA+ cells. Data came from immunoSEQ multiplex PCR; TCRdb stores just in-frame clones and leaves some out. The sample lists roughly 590,000 clones; about 95% were seen once. Germline CDR1 reads SGHNT; CDR2 reads YENEEA. The CDR3 totals 17 residues. With V trimmed by 5 bases and J by 2 bases, 4 bases remained unmatched. The clonotype was recovered from a woman between 25 and 40 years old in good health. The chain carries TRBV11-3 and TRBJ2-1, with 15 bases that match TRBD2. Sequencing used naive CD8+ T cells sorted from blood. The chain's CDR3 is CASSRTSGRAPYNEQFF. DNA of the CDR3: TGTGCCAGCAGCCGGACTAGCGGGAGGGCCCCCTACAATGAGCAGTTCTTC.